This entry lists 17 T cell receptor beta chains sequenced from one sample in a study of early T cells in non-severe SARS-CoV-2 infection. TCRdb redid the calling of the 5' RACE reads with MiXCR, one entry per CDR3 protein. The sample holds around 100,000 distinct CDR3 sequences, 16% seen once. Sequencing was performed on whole blood. The receptors were sampled from an adult who was a healthcare worker with PCR-confirmed SARS-CoV-2 infection or an uninfected control (not recorded which).

As to this clonotype: The junction departs from germline at one end; a sequencing error may be responsible. The chain uses TRBV18 and TRBJ2-3; D might be TRBD2 (6 bases). CDR1 and CDR2 from the germline V gene are KGHSH and LQKENI. This CDR3 is built from 15 residues. The CDR3 DNA reads TGTGCCAGCTCACCACTTAGGGGAGGATCAGACACGCAGTATTTT. Amino acids: CASSPLRGGSDTQYF.

In this sample, this clonotype turned up a few times. The V gene is TRBV15, the J gene TRBJ2-2; D might be TRBD2 (5 bases). V was cut by 0 bases and J by 6 bases, with 14 bases left in between. This CDR3 is 16 amino acids long. Germline values: CDR1 LNHNV, CDR2 YYDKDF (reference sequence). CDR3 amino acids: CATSRDGAGGAGELFF. CDR3 nucleotides: TGTGCCACCAGCAGAGATGGCGCAGGAGGAGCCGGGGAGCTGTTTTTT.

This clonotype was seen only a few times. The chain carries TRBV5-4 and TRBJ2-1, with TRBD2 matching over 12 bases. The V and J ends lost 0 bases and 7 bases, in that order; junction bases with no gene match: 5. CDR3 length: 16 amino acids. Germline V gene data show CDR1 as SGHNT and CDR2 as YYREEE (reference sequence). DNA for the CDR3: TGTGCCAGCAGCTTGGGAGCTAGCGGGAGGGTTAATGAGCAGTTCTTC. Translating gives CASSLGASGRVNEQFF. Complete variable domain (other parts from reference TRBV5-4 and TRBJ2-1): ETGVTQSPTHLIKTRGQQVTLRCSSQSGHNTVSWYQQALGQGPQFIFQYYREEENGRGNFPPRFSGLQFPNYSSELNVNALELDDSALYLCASSLGASGRVNEQFFGPGTRLTVL.

This clonotype occurred many times. The chain couples TRBV29-1 to TRBJ1-2, with D perhaps TRBD1 (6 bases). The germline V and J ends were trimmed by 6 bases and 2 bases, with 16 bases remaining between them. This CDR3 spans 14 amino acids. The germline V gene has CDR1 SQVTM and CDR2 ANQGSEA. Here the CDR3 reads CSVVHRAQNYGYTF. The CDR3 bases are TGCAGCGTAGTCCACAGGGCCCAAAACTATGGCTACACCTTC. The variable domain in full, completed from reference TRBV29-1 and TRBJ1-2, reads SAVISQKPSRDICQRGTSLTIQCQVDSQVTMMFWYRQQPGQSLTLIATANQGSEATYESGFVIDKFPISRPNLTFSTLTVSNMSPEDSSIYLCSVVHRAQNYGYTFGSGTRLTVV.

In DNA form, the CDR3 reads TGTGCCAGCAGTGCGCACAGGGAGATTTACAATGAGCAGTTCTTC. It codes for CASSAHREIYNEQFF. The V call is TRBV6-1, the J call TRBJ2-1; perhaps TRBD1 as D (6 bases). Germline lookup yields CDR1 MNHNS and CDR2 SASEGT. Trimming shortened V by 4 bases and J by 4 bases, and 14 bases separated the two germline ends. CDR3 length equals 15 residues.

There are a few counts of this clonotype. The CDR3 coding sequence is TGTGCCAGCAGCTTAAACAGGGATAGGAACACTGAAGCTTTCTTT. This sequence encodes CASSLNRDRNTEAFF. This chain connects TRBV11-2 to TRBJ1-1, with D possibly TRBD1 on 6 matching bases. This CDR3 spans 15 amino acids. Germline-derived CDR1 and CDR2 are SGHAT and FQNNGV. The V end lost 2 bases, the J end lost 1 base, and 11 bases lay between the germline ends.

This clonotype appeared many times. The rearrangement joins TRBV18 to TRBJ1-1, with D maybe TRBD1 (6 bases). Germline CDR1 is KGHSH and CDR2 is LQKENI. The CDR3 is made up of 15 amino acids. V was shortened by 1 base and J by 1 base, with 10 bases between the two germline ends. The CDR3 is CASSPLGQTNTEAFF. The CDR3 DNA sequence: TGTGCCAGCTCACCACTTGGACAGACGAACACTGAAGCTTTCTTT.

This clonotype was detected only a few times. The chain combines TRBV30 with TRBJ1-6; D not certain. The V end was cut by 5 bases, the J end by 6 bases, with 14 bases between. Germline V gene lookup returns CDR1 GTSNPN and CDR2 SVGIG (reference sequence). The CDR3 contains 14 residues. The CDR3 region is CAWLQTDLNSPLHF. CDR3 nucleotides: TGTGCCTGGCTCCAGACTGATCTTAATTCACCCCTCCACTTT.

V usage is TRBV10-2 and J usage is TRBJ1-1; 9 bases fit TRBD1. The CDR3 length is 14 residues. Germline V gene lookup returns CDR1 WSHSY and CDR2 SAAADI. J lost 5 bases, V lost 3 bases, and 4 bases had no gene match. The CDR3 region is CASSEQGAQTEAFF. As DNA, the CDR3 is TGCGCCAGCAGTGAACAGGGGGCGCAGACTGAAGCTTTCTTT.

This clonotype was counted a few times. The gene calls are TRBV7-2 and TRBJ2-7; the match to TRBD1 covers 11 bases. Germline assignment: CDR1 SGHTA and CDR2 FQGNSA. V lost 5 bases to trimming and J lost 0 bases; unmatched junction nucleotides: 6. The CDR3 totals 16 residues. The CDR3 spells CASSPRTGGLSYEQYF. The DNA of the CDR3 is TGTGCCAGCAGCCCGCGGACAGGGGGCCTCTCCTACGAGCAGTACTTC.

The chain couples TRBV28 to TRBJ1-1, with a weak D call TRBD1 (6 bases). This CDR3 spans 15 amino acids. Germline lookup yields CDR1 MDHEN and CDR2 SYDVKM. The V end lost 4 bases, the J end lost 0 bases, and 12 bases lay between the germline ends. This CDR3 reads CASSSSGDLNTEAFF. The CDR3 DNA reads TGTGCCAGCAGTTCCTCAGGGGACCTGAACACTGAAGCTTTCTTT. Supplemented by reference TRBV28 and TRBJ1-1, the full variable domain reads DVKVTQSSRYLVKRTGEKVFLECVQDMDHENMFWYRQDPGLGLRLIYFSYDVKMKEKGDIPEGYSVSREKKERFSLILESASTNQTSMYLCASSSSGDLNTEAFFGQGTRLTVV.

This clonotype was observed a few times. The chain uses TRBV9 and TRBJ2-2; 7 nucleotides line up with TRBD1. V lost 3 bases to trimming and J lost 3 bases; unmatched junction nucleotides: 11. The CDR3 runs to 17 residues. Germline V gene lookup returns CDR1 SGDLS and CDR2 YYNGEE. The CDR3 loop is CASSASPGQVYTGELFF. The DNA for the CDR3 is TGTGCCAGCAGCGCCTCTCCCGGACAGGTCTACACCGGGGAGCTGTTTTTT.

J is TRBJ2-1 and V is TRBV28, with TRBD2 matching over 10 bases. Trimming at V came to 8 bases and at J to 10 bases, leaving 11 bases not matched to a gene. The CDR3 has 14 residues. Looked up from germline, CDR1 is MDHEN and CDR2 is SYDVKM. The CDR3 DNA is TGTGCCAGCGGGAAGCTAGCGGGAGTTAAGGAGCAGTTCTTC. Translated, it gives CASGKLAGVKEQFF.

This clonotype was seen only a few times. The rearrangement joins TRBV7-9 to TRBJ2-4; 7 bases line up with TRBD2. This CDR3 contains 14 residues. V shed 4 bases and J 6 bases; nucleotides not matched to a gene: 6. Germline assignment: CDR1 SEHNR and CDR2 FQNEAQ (reference sequence). CDR3 sequence (DNA): TGTGCCAGCAGCTCCCCGGGGGAGGGAAACATTCAGTACTTC. This gives the protein CASSSPGEGNIQYF.

This clonotype was counted a few times. The gene calls are TRBV7-2 and TRBJ2-7, with 11 bases identical to TRBD2. This CDR3 region has 15 residues. Germline V gene lookup returns CDR1 SGHTA and CDR2 FQGNSA. V shed 5 bases, J shed 4 bases, and the junction held 7 bases outside the gene matches. The CDR3 loop is CASSNTSGRPYEQYF. CDR3 coding DNA: TGTGCCAGCAGCAACACTAGCGGGAGACCGTACGAGCAGTACTTC.

This clonotype appeared many times. This rearrangement joins TRBV30 to TRBJ1-2; D perhaps matches TRBD1 (5 bases). Germline CDR1 and CDR2: GTSNPN and SVGIG (reference sequence). This CDR3 has 12 amino acids. V was clipped by 2 bases and J by 4 bases, with 8 bases between them. The DNA of the CDR3 is TGTGCCTGGAGTTGGGACGGCTATGGCTACACCTTC. Its translation is CAWSWDGYGYTF.

This clonotype was picked up a small number of times. Written as DNA, the CDR3 is TGTGCCTGGAGTCACAGGGGATGGGGGGAGCTGTTTTTT. Its protein product is CAWSHRGWGELFF. The rearrangement joins TRBV30 to TRBJ2-2; 7 nucleotides align to TRBD1. The junction had 5 bases not matched to a gene; V was cut back by 2 bases and J by 8 bases. The CDR3 has 13 residues. Germline V gives CDR1 GTSNPN, CDR2 SVGIG (reference sequence). Drawing the rest from reference TRBV30 and TRBJ2-2, the complete variable domain is SQTIHQWPATLVQPVGSPLSLECTVEGTSNPNLYWYRQAAGRGLQLLFYSVGIGQISSEVPQNLSASRPQDRQFILSSKKLLLSDSGFYLCAWSHRGWGELFFGEGSRLTVL.